This passage covers 14 T cell receptor beta chains from one sample sequenced in a study of neurological immune-mediated disorders. TCRdb called the 5' RACE reads again in MiXCR, with one record for every CDR3 protein. The table records tens of thousands of distinct CDR3 sequences, about 7% of them present only once. The specimen sequenced was PBMCs. These receptors were obtained from a woman in her thirties or forties in good health.

This clonotype was recorded many times. The V call is TRBV30, the J call TRBJ2-1; D is ambiguous. Germline loops: CDR1 GTSNPN, CDR2 SVGIG (reference sequence). V was pared by 3 bases and J by 8 bases, with 14 bases between. This CDR3 is built from 13 residues. The CDR3 nucleotides are TGTGCCTGGAGGGGTCATGTGTTCGATGAGCAGTTCTTC. Its protein product is CAWRGHVFDEQFF.

This clonotype has a count of ten or more. The V and J genes are TRBV29-1 and TRBJ2-2; D is uncertain. Trimming shortened V by 5 bases and J by 1 base, and 8 bases separated the two germline ends. Germline V gene data show CDR1 as SQVTM and CDR2 as ANQGSEA. The CDR3 contains 13 residues. CDR3: CSVRRENTGELFF. The CDR3 DNA reads TGCAGCGTTCGGCGCGAGAACACCGGGGAGCTGTTTTTT.

This clonotype was detected many times. The rearrangement uses TRBV29-1 and TRBJ2-1; D may correspond to TRBD1 or TRBD2 (6 bases each). The germline CDR1 and CDR2 sequences are SQVTM and ANQGSEA. CDR3 length: 14 amino acids. V lost 6 bases to trimming and J lost 7 bases, with 19 bases between them. The CDR3 sequence: CSVERRGETNEQFF. The DNA for the CDR3 is TGCAGCGTCGAAAGGAGGGGGGAGACTAATGAGCAGTTCTTC.

With regard to this clonotype: At one end the junction does not follow the germline gene, possibly because of a read error. The genes are TRBV9 and TRBJ2-6; perhaps D is TRBD1 or TRBD2 (5 bases each). Germline lookup yields CDR1 SGDLS and CDR2 YYNGEE. This CDR3 contains 17 residues. CDR3 sequence reads: CDSSEGWQVSGAHVLTF. For the CDR3, the DNA is TGTGACAGCAGCGAGGGTTGGCAGGTCTCTGGGGCCCACGTCCTGACTTTC.

This clonotype has at least ten counts. The chain joins TRBV5-1 to TRBJ1-4; TRBD1 is a possible D gene (6 bases). The CDR3 contains 14 residues. Between the trimmed V and J ends, which lost 4 bases and 8 bases, there was a span of 15 bases. Per germline, CDR1 SGHRS and CDR2 YFSETQ. Here the CDR3 reads CASSPYRDQEKLFF. For the CDR3, the DNA is TGCGCCAGCAGCCCGTACAGGGATCAGGAAAAACTGTTTTTT.

This clonotype has at least ten counts. This chain uses TRBV7-2 with TRBJ2-5, with 7 bases matching TRBD1. CDR1 SGHTA and CDR2 FQGNSA come from the germline V gene. The CDR3 totals 16 residues. V shed 1 base and J 1 base; nucleotides not matched to a gene: 6. CDR3 loop: CASSLGTGQPQETQYF. The CDR3, as DNA: TGTGCCAGCAGCTTAGGGACGGGACAGCCCCAAGAGACCCAGTACTTC.

V gene TRBV20-1 combines with J gene TRBJ2-4; D uncertain. CDR3 length equals 14 residues. Germline CDR1 DFQATT, CDR2 SNEGSKA (reference sequence). V lost 3 bases and J lost 0, with 9 bases in between. CDR3 residues: CSASDWGAKNIQYF. The DNA for the CDR3 is TGCAGTGCTAGCGATTGGGGAGCCAAAAACATTCAGTACTTC.

This clonotype is categorized as medium-sized. This sequence joins TRBV20-1 and TRBJ2-1; D not resolved. This CDR3 is built from 11 residues. V was pared by 3 bases and J by 12 bases, with 12 bases between. Looked up from germline, CDR1 is DFQATT and CDR2 is SNEGSKA (reference sequence). DNA of the CDR3: TGCAGTGCTAGGGCGTCGGCGGCGCAGTTCTTC. Its translation: CSARASAAQFF.

This clonotype was seen many times. This chain links TRBV9 with TRBJ1-1; D unclear. CDR3 length: 14 amino acids. The V and J ends lost 4 bases and 6 bases respectively, with 16 bases between them. Germline-derived CDR1 and CDR2 are SGDLS and YYNGEE. Here the CDR3 DNA reads TGTGCCAGCAGCCCTAACCTGGGAACCGCTGAAGCTTTCTTT. This gives the protein CASSPNLGTAEAFF.

The J gene is TRBJ1-1, the V gene TRBV6-1; D is unresolved. V was cut by 7 bases and J by 1 base, with 10 bases left in between. Looked up from germline, CDR1 is MNHNS and CDR2 is SASEGT. The CDR3 is 13 amino acids. CDR3 nucleotides: TGTGCCAGCACTAGGGAGGGGAACACTGAAGCTTTCTTT. Translating gives CASTREGNTEAFF.

This clonotype was recorded at least ten times. This chain connects TRBV7-2 to TRBJ2-2; no definite D call. Trimming pared 1 base from V and 4 bases from J, leaving 10 bases between. The germline V gene encodes CDR1 SGHTA and CDR2 FQGNSA. The CDR3 runs 15 residues. Here the CDR3 DNA reads TGTGCCAGCAGCTTAGGTGGTTCGGGCACCGGGGAGCTGTTTTTT. Its translation: CASSLGGSGTGELFF.

This clonotype was detected many times. The CDR3 sequence: CASSRGRGTISAGNTIYF. In DNA form, the CDR3 reads TGTGCCAGCAGCCGAGGGAGGGGAACGATCTCTGCGGGAAACACCATATATTTT. This chain links TRBV28 with TRBJ1-3; D may be TRBD1 (5 bases). This CDR3 is built from 18 residues. Germline CDR1 and CDR2: MDHEN and SYDVKM. V was trimmed by 6 bases and J by 4 bases, leaving 25 bases between them.

In its sample, this clonotype ranks as medium-sized. The chain employs TRBV12-3 or TRBV12-4 and TRBJ2-1; D not resolved. V was shortened by 4 bases and J by 4 bases, with 2 bases between the two germline ends. This CDR3 has 11 residues. The CDR3 region has the DNA TGTGCCAGCAGTTCATACAATGAGCAGTTCTTC. This codes for CASSSYNEQFF.

There are many counts of this clonotype. The rearrangement links TRBV20-1 to TRBJ2-3; no firm D call. The CDR3 is 12 amino acids. The V gene's germline CDR1 is DFQATT and CDR2 SNEGSKA (reference sequence). Trimming removed 6 bases at V and 2 bases at J, with 9 bases between. The CDR3 bases are TGCAGTGCCGCGGACGACACAGATACGCAGTATTTT. It translates to CSAADDTDTQYF.